The 19 T cell receptor beta chains reported below all come from one sample, sequenced in a study of blood T cell repertoires in COVID-19. Clones were sequenced by immunoSEQ multiplex PCR, and TCRdb holds only the in-frame ones, with some missing. The sample lists 160,000 or so clones; about four fifths were seen once. Sequencing was done on a sample of peripheral blood. These receptor sequences come from a woman older than 75 with acute or convalescent COVID-19.

The sample holds a few counts of this clone. The chain combines TRBV5-4 with TRBJ1-2; perhaps TRBD1 as D (5 bases). V was cut by 0 bases and J by 8 bases, with 14 bases left in between. The CDR3 totals 14 residues. Germline CDR1 and CDR2: SGHNT and YYREEE (reference sequence). CDR3 nucleotides: TGTGCCAGCAGCTTGGATGGGGCCACTACAGGCTACACCTTC. Translation gives CASSLDGATTGYTF.

The V and J genes are TRBV11-2 and TRBJ2-7; D is possibly TRBD1 (6 bases). The V and J ends lost 4 bases and 6 bases respectively, with 16 bases between them. Germline V gene lookup returns CDR1 SGHAT and CDR2 FQNNGV. This CDR3 has 14 residues. CDR3 in amino acids: CASSSGTSSIEQYF. In DNA form, the CDR3 reads TGTGCCAGCAGCTCTGGGACATCAAGCATCGAGCAGTACTTC.

The chain combines TRBV7-9 with TRBJ2-5; D may be TRBD1 (6 bases). The germline CDR1 and CDR2 sequences are SEHNR and FQNEAQ (reference sequence). This CDR3 comprises 14 residues. V was pared by 3 bases and J by 5 bases, with 13 bases between. CDR3 in amino acids: CASSLRSGDETQYF. Written as DNA, the CDR3 is TGTGCCAGCAGCTTGAGGTCAGGGGACGAGACCCAGTACTTC.

The chain joins TRBV7-9 to TRBJ2-1; D possibly corresponds to TRBD1 (5 bases). Germline V gene data show CDR1 as SEHNR and CDR2 as FQNEAQ (reference sequence). Trimming removed 1 base from V and 5 bases from J, with 12 bases in between. The CDR3 is 15 amino acids. The CDR3 region has the DNA TGTGCCAGCAGCTTAGTAATTGGGGCTGACAATGAGCAGTTCTTC. Protein: CASSLVIGADNEQFF. The complete variable domain, with remaining parts taken from reference TRBV7-9 and TRBJ2-1, reads DTGVSQNPRHKITKRGQNVTFRCDPISEHNRLYWYRQTLGQGPEFLTYFQNEAQLEKSRLLSDRFSAERPKGSFSTLEIQRTEQGDSAMYLCASSLVIGADNEQFFGPGTRLTVL.

The chain uses TRBV7-9 and TRBJ1-1; D remains ambiguous. With 5 bases removed from V and 4 bases from J, the gap between germline ends came to 14 bases. This CDR3 is built from 14 residues. CDR1 and CDR2 (germline): SEHNR, FQNEAQ (reference sequence). The CDR3: CASSPAGVATEAFF. CDR3 DNA sequence: TGTGCCAGCAGCCCCGCGGGAGTGGCCACTGAAGCTTTCTTT.

The chain couples TRBV2 to TRBJ1-5; 9 nucleotides match TRBD1. The V and J ends lost 6 bases and 5 bases, in that order; junction bases with no gene match: 2. CDR3 size: 13 residues. The germline V gene encodes CDR1 SNHLY and CDR2 FYNNEI. As DNA, the CDR3 is TGTGCCAGCAGCGGGACAGGGCATCAGCCCCAGCATTTT. Residues: CASSGTGHQPQHF.

The chain recombines TRBV27 with TRBJ1-1; 7 bases agree with TRBD1. J was trimmed by 2 bases and V by 5 bases; bases with no gene match: 8. The length of the CDR3 is 15 residues. Germline V CDR1 and CDR2: MNHEY, SMNVEV (reference sequence). Here the CDR3 reads CASSPWTGRNTEAFF. The CDR3 DNA follows: TGTGCCAGCAGTCCCTGGACAGGTCGAAACACTGAAGCTTTCTTT.

The rearrangement uses TRBV2 and TRBJ1-1; D uncertain. With 8 bases removed from V and 0 bases from J, the gap between germline ends came to 16 bases. Looked up from germline, CDR1 is SNHLY and CDR2 is FYNNEI. There are 15 residues in the CDR3. This chain's CDR3 is CASLWNSRMNTEAFF. The CDR3 DNA reads TGTGCCAGCCTTTGGAACAGCCGCATGAACACTGAAGCTTTCTTT.

CDR3 protein: CASSNRGGYYEQYF. Here the CDR3 DNA reads TGTGCCAGCAGTAATCGGGGGGGGTACTACGAGCAGTACTTC. The chain joins TRBV27 to TRBJ2-7; 8 bases are shared with TRBD2. This CDR3 spans 14 amino acids. V was pared by 5 bases and J by 3 bases, with 6 bases of the junction left unmatched. Looked up from germline, CDR1 is MNHEY and CDR2 is SMNVEV (reference sequence).

This sequence joins TRBV5-1 and TRBJ1-2, with D tentatively TRBD1 (5 bases). The CDR3 covers 14 residues. The germline V gene has CDR1 SGHRS and CDR2 YFSETQ. V was pared by 4 bases and J by 7 bases, with 17 bases between. CDR3 sequence reads: CASSLGWGLSGYTF. In DNA, the CDR3 is TGCGCCAGCAGCCTGGGTTGGGGCTTATCTGGCTACACCTTC. Combining the CDR3 with reference TRBV5-1 and TRBJ1-2 gives the whole variable domain KAGVTQTPRYLIKTRGQQVTLSCSPISGHRSVSWYQQTPGQGLQFLFEYFSETQRNKGNFPGRFSGRQFSNSRSEMNVSTLELGDSALYLCASSLGWGLSGYTFGSGTRLTVV.

The chain combines TRBV30 with TRBJ2-5; 11 bases line up with TRBD2. Trimming took 3 bases from V and 7 from J; bases not matched to a gene: 10. The CDR3 is 15 residues long. Per germline, CDR1 GTSNPN and CDR2 SVGIG (reference sequence). CDR3 amino acids: CAWSPTSGIVGTQYF. As DNA, the CDR3 is TGTGCCTGGAGCCCGACTAGCGGGATCGTGGGGACCCAGTACTTC.

This chain connects TRBV7-2 to TRBJ2-5; the D gene is possibly TRBD2 (6 bases). Germline V CDR1 and CDR2: SGHTA, FQGNSA. The V end lost 2 bases, the J end lost 5 bases, and 15 bases lay between the germline ends. The CDR3 consists of 15 residues. The CDR3 region is CASSLSGAYTETQYF. The CDR3 DNA follows: TGTGCCAGCAGCTTATCGGGAGCCTACACGGAGACCCAGTACTTC.

V is TRBV28 and J is TRBJ2-1, with a weak D call TRBD2 (5 bases). Germline assignment: CDR1 MDHEN and CDR2 SYDVKM. V was cut by 5 bases and J by 3 bases, with 17 bases left in between. This CDR3 comprises 16 residues. CDR3 sequence reads: CASSPPGSLRYNEQFF. The DNA for the CDR3 is TGTGCCAGCAGTCCGCCGGGGAGCCTTCGCTACAATGAGCAGTTCTTC.

The table lists this clone with a few counts. The rearrangement uses TRBV27 and TRBJ2-3; D unresolved. Germline-derived CDR1 and CDR2 are MNHEY and SMNVEV (reference sequence). V was cut by 3 bases and J by 2 bases, with 9 bases left in between. The CDR3 has 14 residues. CDR3 sequence: CASSLGRFTDTQYF. CDR3 DNA: TGTGCCAGCAGTTTGGGCCGCTTCACAGATACGCAGTATTTT.

The chain has TRBV10-1 and TRBJ2-3; maybe TRBD2 (6 bases). This CDR3 region has 15 residues. Germline V lookup: CDR1 WNHNN, CDR2 SYGVQD (reference sequence). Trimming removed 7 bases from V and 4 bases from J, with 18 bases in between. CDR3 region: CASTPGGSEADTQYF. The CDR3 region has the DNA TGCGCCAGCACCCCCGGGGGATCGGAGGCAGATACGCAGTATTTT.

The rearrangement joins TRBV6-2 or TRBV6-3 to TRBJ2-7, with 8 bases aligning to TRBD2. V lost 4 bases and J lost 3; bases outside the gene matches: 8. Germline V CDR1 and CDR2: MNHEY, SVGEGT. This CDR3 has 15 residues. CDR3 nucleotide sequence: TGTGCCAGCAGTTCCCCCCGGGGGGGAGTCTACGAGCAGTACTTC. It specifies CASSSPRGGVYEQYF.

This chain uses TRBV24-1 with TRBJ1-3; TRBD1 aligns across 8 bases. The V gene end was trimmed by 10 bases and the J gene end by 0 bases; junction bases not matched to a gene: 19. CDR3 length: 19 amino acids. Germline lookup yields CDR1 KGHDR and CDR2 SFDVKD. The CDR3 nucleotides are TGTGCCACGCCAACACAGGCCCGACAGGGGACATACTCTGGAAACACCATATATTTT. This sequence encodes CATPTQARQGTYSGNTIYF.

V usage is TRBV7-2 and J usage is TRBJ1-5, with a tentative D call TRBD1 (5 bases). Germline V lookup: CDR1 SGHTA, CDR2 FQGNSA. V lost 5 bases to trimming and J lost 6 bases, with 11 bases between them. This CDR3 contains 13 residues. The CDR3 DNA follows: TGTGCCAGCAGCCTTGGAAGGGGTCAGCCCCAGCATTTT. This gives the protein CASSLGRGQPQHF.

V is TRBV12-3 or TRBV12-4 and J is TRBJ1-6; a weak D match, TRBD1 (6 bases). The germline V and J ends were trimmed by 8 bases and 5 bases, with 10 bases remaining between them. This CDR3 has 13 residues. The chain's CDR3 is CASADSNNSPLHF. In nucleotides, the CDR3 is TGTGCCAGCGCGGACAGTAATAATTCACCCCTCCACTTT.